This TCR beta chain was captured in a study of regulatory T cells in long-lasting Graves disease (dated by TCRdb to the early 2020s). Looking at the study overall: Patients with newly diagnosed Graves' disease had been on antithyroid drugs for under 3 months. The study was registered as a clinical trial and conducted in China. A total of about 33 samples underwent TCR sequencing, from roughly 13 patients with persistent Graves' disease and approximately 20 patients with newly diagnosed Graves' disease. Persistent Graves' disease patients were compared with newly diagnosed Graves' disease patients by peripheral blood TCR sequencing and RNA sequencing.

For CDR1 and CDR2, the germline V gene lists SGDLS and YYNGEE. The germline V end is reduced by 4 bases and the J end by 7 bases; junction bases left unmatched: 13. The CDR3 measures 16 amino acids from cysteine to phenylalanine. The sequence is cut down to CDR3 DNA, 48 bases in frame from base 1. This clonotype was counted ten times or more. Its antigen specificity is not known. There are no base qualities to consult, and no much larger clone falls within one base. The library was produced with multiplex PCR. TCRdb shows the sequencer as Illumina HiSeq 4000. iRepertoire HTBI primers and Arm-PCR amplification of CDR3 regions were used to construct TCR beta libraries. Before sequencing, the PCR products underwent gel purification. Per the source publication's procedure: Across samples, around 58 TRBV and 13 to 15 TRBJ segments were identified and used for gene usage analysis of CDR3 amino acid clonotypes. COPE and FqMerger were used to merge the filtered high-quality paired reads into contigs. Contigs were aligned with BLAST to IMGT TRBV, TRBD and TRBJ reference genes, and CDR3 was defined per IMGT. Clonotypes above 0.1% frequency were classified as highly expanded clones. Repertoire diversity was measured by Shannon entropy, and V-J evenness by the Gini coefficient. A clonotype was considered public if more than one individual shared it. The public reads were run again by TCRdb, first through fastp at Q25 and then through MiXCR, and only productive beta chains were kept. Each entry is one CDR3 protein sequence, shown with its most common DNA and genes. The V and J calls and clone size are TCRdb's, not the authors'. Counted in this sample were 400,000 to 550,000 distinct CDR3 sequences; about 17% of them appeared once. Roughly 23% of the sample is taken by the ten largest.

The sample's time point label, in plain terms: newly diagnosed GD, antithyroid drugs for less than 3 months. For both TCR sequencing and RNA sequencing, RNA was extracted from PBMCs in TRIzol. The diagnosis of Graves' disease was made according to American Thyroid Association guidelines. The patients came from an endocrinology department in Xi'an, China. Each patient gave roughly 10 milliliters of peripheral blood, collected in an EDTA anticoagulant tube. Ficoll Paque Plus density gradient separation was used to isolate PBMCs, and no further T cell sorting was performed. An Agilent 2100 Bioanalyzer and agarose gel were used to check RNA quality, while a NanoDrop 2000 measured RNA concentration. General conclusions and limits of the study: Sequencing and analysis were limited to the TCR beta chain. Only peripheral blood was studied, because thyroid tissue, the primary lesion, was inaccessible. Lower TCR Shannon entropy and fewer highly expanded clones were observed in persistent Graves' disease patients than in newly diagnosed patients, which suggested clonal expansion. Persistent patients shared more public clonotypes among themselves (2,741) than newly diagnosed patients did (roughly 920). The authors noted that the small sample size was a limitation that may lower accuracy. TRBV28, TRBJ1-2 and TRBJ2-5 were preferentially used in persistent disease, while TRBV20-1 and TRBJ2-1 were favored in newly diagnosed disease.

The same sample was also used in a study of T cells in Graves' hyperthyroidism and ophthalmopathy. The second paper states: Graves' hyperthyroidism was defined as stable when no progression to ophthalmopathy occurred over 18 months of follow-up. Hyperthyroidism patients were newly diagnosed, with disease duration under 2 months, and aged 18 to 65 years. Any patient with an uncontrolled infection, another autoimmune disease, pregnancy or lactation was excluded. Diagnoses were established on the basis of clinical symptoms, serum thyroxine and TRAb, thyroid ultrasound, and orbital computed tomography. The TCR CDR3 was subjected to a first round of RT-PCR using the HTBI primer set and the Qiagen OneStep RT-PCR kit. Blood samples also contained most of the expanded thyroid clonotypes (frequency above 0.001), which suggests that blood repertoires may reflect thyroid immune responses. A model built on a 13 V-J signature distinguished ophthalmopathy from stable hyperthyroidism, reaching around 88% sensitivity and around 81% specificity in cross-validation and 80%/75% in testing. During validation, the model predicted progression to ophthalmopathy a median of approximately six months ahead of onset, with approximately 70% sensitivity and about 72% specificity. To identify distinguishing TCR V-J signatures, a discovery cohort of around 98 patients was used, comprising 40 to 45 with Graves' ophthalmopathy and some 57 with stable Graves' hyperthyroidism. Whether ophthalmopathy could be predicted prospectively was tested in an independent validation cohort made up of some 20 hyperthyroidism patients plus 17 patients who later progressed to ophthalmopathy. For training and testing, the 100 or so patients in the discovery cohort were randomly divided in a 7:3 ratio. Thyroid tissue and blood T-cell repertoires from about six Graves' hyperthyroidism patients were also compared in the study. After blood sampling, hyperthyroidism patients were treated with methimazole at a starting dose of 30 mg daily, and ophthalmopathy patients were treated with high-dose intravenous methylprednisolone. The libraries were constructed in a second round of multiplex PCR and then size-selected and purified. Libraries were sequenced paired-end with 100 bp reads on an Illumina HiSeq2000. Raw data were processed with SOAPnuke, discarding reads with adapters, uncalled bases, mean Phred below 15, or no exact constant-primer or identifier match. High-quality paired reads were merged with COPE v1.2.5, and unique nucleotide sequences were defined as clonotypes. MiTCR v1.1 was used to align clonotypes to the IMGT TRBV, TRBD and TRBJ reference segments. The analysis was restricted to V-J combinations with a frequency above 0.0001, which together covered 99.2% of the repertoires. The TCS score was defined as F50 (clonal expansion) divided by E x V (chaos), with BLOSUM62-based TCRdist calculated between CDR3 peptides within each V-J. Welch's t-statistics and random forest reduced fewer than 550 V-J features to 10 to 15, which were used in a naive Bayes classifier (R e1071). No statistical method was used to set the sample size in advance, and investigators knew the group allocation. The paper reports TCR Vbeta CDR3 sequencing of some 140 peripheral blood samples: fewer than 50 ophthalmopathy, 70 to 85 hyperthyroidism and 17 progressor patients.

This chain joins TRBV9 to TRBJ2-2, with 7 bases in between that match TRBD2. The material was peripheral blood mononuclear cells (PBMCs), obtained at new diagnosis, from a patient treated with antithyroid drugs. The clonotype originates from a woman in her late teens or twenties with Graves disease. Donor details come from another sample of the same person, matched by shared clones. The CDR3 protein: CASSKRLAPGDGELFF. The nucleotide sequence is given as TGTGCCAGCAGCAAGCGACTAGCTCCGGGGGACGGGGAGCTGTTTTTT.